This paragraph reports one T cell receptor (beta chain). This may stem from a read error, because a much larger clone lies one nucleotide away. The sample comes from a study of neurological immune-mediated disorders. cDNA synthesis was performed by 5'RACE with 10-nucleotide random UMIs. TCRdb reprocessed the 5' RACE reads via MiXCR and lists one record per CDR3 protein. Seen here are roughly 28,000 distinct CDR3 sequences, about 3.5% observed once, and the top ten hold more than 6%. The CDR3 runs 13 residues. CDR1 is SGHRS and CDR2 is YFSETQ in the germline V gene. Trimming removed 3 bases at V and 9 bases at J, with 14 bases between.

V gene TRBV5-1 combines with J gene TRBJ2-3, with D tentatively TRBD2 (6 bases). Sequencing input: PBMCs. This sequence was found in a woman in her 30s with multiple sclerosis. CDR3 protein: CASSSKEGRTQYF. CDR3 in DNA: TGCGCCAGCAGCTCGAAGGAAGGGAGGACGCAGTATTTT.